The sequence of this T cell receptor (beta chain) was determined in a study of blood T cell repertoires in COVID-19. Study-wide context: Italy, Spain and the United States were the sources of the convalescent and acute COVID-19 samples. Sample material is recorded as cDNA or gDNA derived from T cells, B-cell-depleted T cells, or PBMCs.

This clone was recorded at least ten times. Authors' data handling: Amplified reference gene primers provided the basis for estimating nucleated cell counts. Some clones are missing from TCRdb's copy, which holds only in-frame ones; the method was immunoSEQ multiplex PCR. V and J calls and clone size are as listed in that table; D and trimming were resolved from the DNA. The table lists around 40,000 clones, 89% of them singletons. V shed 2 bases, J shed 3 bases, and the junction held 1 base outside the gene matches. This CDR3 has 14 amino acids. The germline CDR1 and CDR2 sequences are SGHRS and YFSETQ.

The chain couples TRBV5-1 to TRBJ2-7; 11 bases map to TRBD2. The sample was peripheral blood. The sequence was obtained from a man aged 50 to 59 with active COVID-19. The CDR3 region is CASSFGLAGYEQYF. The CDR3 bases are TGCGCCAGCAGCTTTGGACTAGCGGGCTACGAGCAGTACTTC.